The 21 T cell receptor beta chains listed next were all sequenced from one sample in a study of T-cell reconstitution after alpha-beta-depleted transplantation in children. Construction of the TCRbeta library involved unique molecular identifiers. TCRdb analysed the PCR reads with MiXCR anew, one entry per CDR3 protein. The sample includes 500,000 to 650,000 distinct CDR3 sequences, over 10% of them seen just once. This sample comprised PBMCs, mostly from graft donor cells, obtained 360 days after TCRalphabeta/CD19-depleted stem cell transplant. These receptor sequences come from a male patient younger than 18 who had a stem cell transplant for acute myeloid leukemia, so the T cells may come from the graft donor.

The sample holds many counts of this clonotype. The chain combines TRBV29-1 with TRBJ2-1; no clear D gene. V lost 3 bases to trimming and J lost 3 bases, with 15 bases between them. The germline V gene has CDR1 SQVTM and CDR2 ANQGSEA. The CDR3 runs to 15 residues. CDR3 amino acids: CSVDLRPTGYNEQFF. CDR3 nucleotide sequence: TGCAGCGTTGATTTACGGCCCACGGGCTACAATGAGCAGTTCTTC.

CDR3 in amino acids: CSVSWDSFSGNLYNEQFF. The CDR3, as DNA: TGCAGCGTCTCATGGGACAGTTTTAGCGGGAACCTCTACAATGAGCAGTTCTTC. J is TRBJ2-1 and V is TRBV29-1, with D maybe TRBD2 (8 bases). Trimming shortened V by 6 bases and J by 3 bases, and 27 bases separated the two germline ends. CDR1 and CDR2 from the germline V gene are SQVTM and ANQGSEA. There are 18 residues in the CDR3.

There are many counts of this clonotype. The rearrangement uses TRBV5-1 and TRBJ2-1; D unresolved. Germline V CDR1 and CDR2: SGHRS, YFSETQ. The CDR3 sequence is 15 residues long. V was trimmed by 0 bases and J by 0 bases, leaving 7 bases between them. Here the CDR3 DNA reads TGCGCCAGCAGCTTGGGACTGAGCTCCTACAATGAGCAGTTCTTC. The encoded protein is CASSLGLSSYNEQFF.

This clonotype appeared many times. The CDR3 is CSAGSPGLGSGANVLTF. The CDR3 DNA sequence: TGCAGTGCTGGGAGTCCGGGGCTCGGCTCTGGGGCCAACGTCCTGACTTTC. V and J are TRBV29-1 and TRBJ2-6; D could derive from TRBD1 or TRBD2 (5 bases each). CDR1 SQVTM and CDR2 ANQGSEA come from the germline V gene. The CDR3 runs to 17 residues.

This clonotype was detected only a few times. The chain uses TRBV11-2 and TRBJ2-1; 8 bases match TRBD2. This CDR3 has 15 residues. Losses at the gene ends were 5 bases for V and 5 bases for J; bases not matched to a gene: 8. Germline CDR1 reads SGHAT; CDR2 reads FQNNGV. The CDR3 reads CASSLRGTRDNEQFF. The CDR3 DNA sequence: TGTGCCAGCAGCCTCCGGGGGACTAGAGACAATGAGCAGTTCTTC.

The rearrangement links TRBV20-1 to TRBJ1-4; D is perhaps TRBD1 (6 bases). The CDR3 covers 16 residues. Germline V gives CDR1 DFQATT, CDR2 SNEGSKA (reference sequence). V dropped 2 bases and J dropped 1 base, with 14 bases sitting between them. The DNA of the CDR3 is TGCAGTGCTAGACACAGCCAGGGGTTAACTAATGAAAAACTGTTTTTT. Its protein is CSARHSQGLTNEKLFF.

CDR3 in DNA: TGTGCCAGCAGCGGACTCTACTCGCCCTCGAACACTGAAGCTTTCTTT. Encoded protein: CASSGLYSPSNTEAFF. The V gene is TRBV7-9, the J gene TRBJ1-1, with D hard to call. Germline CDR1 is SEHNR and CDR2 is FQNEAQ (reference sequence). V was clipped by 5 bases and J by 1 base, with 17 bases between them. CDR3 length: 16 residues.

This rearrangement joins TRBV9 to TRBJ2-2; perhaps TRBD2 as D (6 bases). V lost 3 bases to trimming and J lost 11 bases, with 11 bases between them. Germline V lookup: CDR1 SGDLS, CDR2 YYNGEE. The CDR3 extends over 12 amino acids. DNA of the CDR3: TGTGCCAGCAGCGCGACTAGATACGAGCTGTTTTTT. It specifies CASSATRYELFF.

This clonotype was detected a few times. The CDR3 region is CSAREGSREQYF. Written as DNA, the CDR3 is TGCAGTGCTAGAGAGGGGAGCCGCGAGCAGTACTTC. The chain couples TRBV20-1 to TRBJ2-7, with D maybe TRBD2 (5 bases). Germline CDR1 DFQATT, CDR2 SNEGSKA (reference sequence). This CDR3 spans 12 amino acids. The V end lost 0 bases, the J end lost 6 bases, and 9 bases lay between the germline ends.

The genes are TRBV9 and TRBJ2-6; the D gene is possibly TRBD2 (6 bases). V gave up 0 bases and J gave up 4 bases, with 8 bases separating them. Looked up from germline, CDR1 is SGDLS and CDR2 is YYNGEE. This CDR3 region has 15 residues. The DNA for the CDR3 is TGTGCCAGCAGCGTAGCGGGAGCCGGGGCCAACGTCCTGACTTTC. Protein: CASSVAGAGANVLTF. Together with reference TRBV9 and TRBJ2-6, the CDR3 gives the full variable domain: DSGVTQTPKHLITATGQRVTLRCSPRSGDLSVYWYQQSLDQGLQFLIQYYNGEERAKGNILERFSAQQFPDLHSELNLSSLELGDSALYFCASSVAGAGANVLTFGAGSRLTVL.

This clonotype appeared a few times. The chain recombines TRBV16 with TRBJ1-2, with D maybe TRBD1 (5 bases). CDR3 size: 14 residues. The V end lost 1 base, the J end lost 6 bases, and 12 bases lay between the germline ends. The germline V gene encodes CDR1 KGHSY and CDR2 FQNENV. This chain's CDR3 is CASSQLRGFNGYTF. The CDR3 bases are TGTGCCAGCAGCCAATTGAGGGGATTTAATGGCTACACCTTC.

The CDR3 nucleotides are TGTGCCAGCAGCCAAGATCAGGTTAAGAATGAGCAGTTCTTC. Translation: CASSQDQVKNEQFF. The rearrangement joins TRBV14 to TRBJ2-1, with D uncertain. Deletions cut 0 bases from V and 7 bases from J, with 10 bases between. This CDR3 spans 14 amino acids. Germline CDR1 is SGHDN and CDR2 is FVKESK.

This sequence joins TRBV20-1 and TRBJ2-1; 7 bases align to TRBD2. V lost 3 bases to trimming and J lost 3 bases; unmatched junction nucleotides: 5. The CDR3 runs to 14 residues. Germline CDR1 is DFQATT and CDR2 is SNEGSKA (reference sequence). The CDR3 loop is CSASGGRIYNEQFF. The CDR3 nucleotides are TGCAGTGCTAGCGGCGGGAGAATCTACAATGAGCAGTTCTTC.

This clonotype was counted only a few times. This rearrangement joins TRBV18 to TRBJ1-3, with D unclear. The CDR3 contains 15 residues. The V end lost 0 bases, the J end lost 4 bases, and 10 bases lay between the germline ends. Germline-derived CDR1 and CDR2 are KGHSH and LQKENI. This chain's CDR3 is CASSPPFFGGNTIYF. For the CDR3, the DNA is TGTGCCAGCTCACCACCCTTCTTCGGGGGAAACACCATATATTTT.

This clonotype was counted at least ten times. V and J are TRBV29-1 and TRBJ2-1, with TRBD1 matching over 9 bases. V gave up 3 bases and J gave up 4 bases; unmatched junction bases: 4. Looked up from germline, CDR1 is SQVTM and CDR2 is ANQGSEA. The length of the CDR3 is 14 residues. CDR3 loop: CSVDGDREYNEQFF. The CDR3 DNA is TGCAGCGTTGATGGGGACAGGGAGTACAATGAGCAGTTCTTC.

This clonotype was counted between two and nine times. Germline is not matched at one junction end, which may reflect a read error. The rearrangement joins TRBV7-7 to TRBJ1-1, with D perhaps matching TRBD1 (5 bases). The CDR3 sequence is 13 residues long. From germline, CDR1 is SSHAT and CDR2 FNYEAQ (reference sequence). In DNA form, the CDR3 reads TGTGCTAGCAGCTTAGGGGAAGGGACTGAAGCTTTCTTT. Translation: CASSLGEGTEAFF.

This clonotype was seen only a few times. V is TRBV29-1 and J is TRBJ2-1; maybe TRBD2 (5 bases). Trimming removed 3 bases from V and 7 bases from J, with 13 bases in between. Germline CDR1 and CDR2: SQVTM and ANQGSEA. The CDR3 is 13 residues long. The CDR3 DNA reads TGCAGCGTTGACAGCCGAGGCGGGAATGAGCAGTTCTTC. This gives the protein CSVDSRGGNEQFF.

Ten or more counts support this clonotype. CDR3 in DNA: TGTGCCAGCTCCCGAAGACAGGGAATCTTCGATGAGCAGTTCTTC. It encodes CASSRRQGIFDEQFF. V and J are TRBV6-4 and TRBJ2-1, with 7 nucleotides matching TRBD1. The CDR3 loop spans 15 amino acids. V shed 8 bases, J shed 8 bases, and the junction held 15 bases outside the gene matches. CDR1 is MRHNA and CDR2 is SNTAGT in the germline V gene.

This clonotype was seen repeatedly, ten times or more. The CDR3: CASSLDPPGANVLTF. The CDR3 nucleotides read TGTGCCAGCAGCTTAGATCCCCCTGGGGCCAACGTCCTGACTTTC. V usage is TRBV11-2 and J usage is TRBJ2-6; D ambiguous. This CDR3 has 15 residues. Germline V gives CDR1 SGHAT, CDR2 FQNNGV. V shed 0 bases and J shed 2 bases, with 5 bases lying between them.

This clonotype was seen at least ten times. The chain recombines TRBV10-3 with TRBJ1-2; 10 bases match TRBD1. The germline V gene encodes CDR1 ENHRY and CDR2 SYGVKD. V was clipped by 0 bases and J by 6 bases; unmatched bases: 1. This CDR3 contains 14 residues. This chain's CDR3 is CAISESGTGDGYTF. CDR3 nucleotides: TGTGCCATCAGTGAGTCCGGGACAGGGGATGGCTACACCTTC.

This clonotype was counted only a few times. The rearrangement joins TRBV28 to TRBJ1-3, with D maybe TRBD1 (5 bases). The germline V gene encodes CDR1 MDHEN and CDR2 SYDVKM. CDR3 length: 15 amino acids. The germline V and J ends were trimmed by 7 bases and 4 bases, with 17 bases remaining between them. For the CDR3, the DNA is TGTGCCAGCACCCCCCGGGGACCCATGGGAAACACCATATATTTT. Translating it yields CASTPRGPMGNTIYF.